This T cell receptor (beta chain) originates from a study of siplizumab effects on memory and regulatory T cells. Findings of the study overall: Whether proliferating Tregs in siplizumab cultures suppress was not functionally confirmed. Proliferating CD4+ or CD8+ clones, roughly 75-95% of them, lacked an assignable naive or memory phenotype.

The CDR3 is 14 amino acids. Looked up from germline, CDR1 is SEHNR and CDR2 is FQNEAQ (reference sequence). V dropped 3 bases and J dropped 8 bases, with 16 bases sitting between them. Regarding this clone: Its matching antigen is unknown.

Around 100,000 TCR templates underwent assay in every sample. The repertoire was sequenced with immunoSEQ multiplex PCR; TCRdb's copy has only in-frame clones and lacks some. The sample consists of approximately 100,000 clones, 90% to 95% of them appearing once. This chain connects TRBV7-9 to TRBJ1-1; perhaps TRBD1 as D (5 bases). The clonotype comes from a human donor in good health. The sequenced sample consisted of Tregs sorted from blood. The CDR3, as DNA: TGTGCCAGCAGCTTCCTACAGGCCTCTCGGGAAGCTTTCTTT. It encodes CASSFLQASREAFF.